This TCR beta chain was identified during a study of blood T cells in healthy people across ages (dated by TCRdb to the mid-2010s). With respect to the entire study: In model experiments, template switching captured roughly one uniquely barcoded TCR beta cDNA molecule for every two T cells. Donors of different ages were randomly distributed across sequencing lanes to avoid experimental bias. For two donors (one aged 18 to 29 and one aged 80 or older), the study analyzed two additional independent replicas of 1 million unique cDNA reads from the same blood draw. Age-related changes in TCR beta repertoire diversity were measured in the study by deep sequencing normalized with unique cDNA molecular identifiers. The donors were divided into four age groups: young (average around 15 years), middle-aged (under 40), aged (about 56) and long-lived (nearly 85). What the work shows at the level of the full study, not this receptor alone: Estimates of total diversity based on one million sequenced T cells were considered lower bounds and underestimates. Compared with the aged group, the long-lived group had more naive CD4+ T cells, fewer expanded clones and increased TCR diversity, suggesting age selection. Observed TCR beta diversity correlated strongly with the percentage of naive T cells measured by flow cytometry. Observed TCR beta diversity per million T cells fell roughly linearly with age, and a significant reduction was already apparent by age around 39. The CMV infection status of donors was not known, potentially confounding age-related changes in expanded clonotypes. Bulk unsorted PBMC profiling prevented conclusive comparison of naive and antigen-experienced compartments.

Libraries were constructed by 5' RACE. For sequencing, an Illumina HiSeq 2500 was employed. A second roughly 6 to 11 cycle PCR used a sample-barcoded 5' primer and a J-beta primer mix. Each TCR beta cDNA molecule received a unique molecular identifier from a template-switch 5' adaptor carrying 12 random nucleotides. At least 3 million CDR3-containing paired-end reads were obtained from each sample. First-strand cDNA synthesis was performed from all RNA using the Mint cDNA synthesis kit, with priming by a TRBC-specific oligonucleotide. After uracil-DNA glycosylase treatment, a first 18-cycle PCR used universal primers M1SS and BC2_uni_R on all cDNA. The original pipeline was this. Each sample was normalized by randomly selecting 1 million high-quality reads, each carrying a distinct molecular identifier. Instead of being binned into consensus sequences, reads with shared molecular identifiers were discarded. MiTCR, with a Q25 quality threshold and the strictest error-elimination algorithm, was used for CDR3 identification, clonotype clustering and error correction. A nonparametric unseen species model with Euler transformation was used to estimate lower-bound total TCR beta diversity. In-frame beta chains were kept once TCRdb had trimmed the public reads at Q25 with fastp and called clones with MiXCR. Every distinct CDR3 protein forms one entry, paired with its most common genes and DNA. What appears here as the V and J calls and clone size reflects TCRdb's work, not the paper's. The sample data list about a million distinct CDR3 sequences, and around 54% of these were observed just once. About 20% of the sample is held by the ten biggest clonotypes.

The 39 donors, aged roughly 6 to 95 years, were systemically healthy Caucasian individuals from Russia. Each donor gave about 9.8 milliliters of peripheral blood, drawn into EDTA-treated Vacutainer tubes. Ficoll-Paque density-gradient centrifugation was used to isolate PBMCs, with at least 6 million obtained per sample. Trizol reagent was used to extract total RNA from the PBMCs, yielding at least 5 micrograms per sample. The percentages of naive CD45RAhigh/CD27high T cells were determined by flow cytometry on a PBMC aliquot from every donor. Via the germline V gene, CDR1 is MNHEY and CDR2 SVGAGI. The CDR3 contains 12 residues, cysteine and phenylalanine counted. The DNA shown is the 36-base CDR3, in frame from base 1. Points on this clonotype: Its recognized antigen is unknown. A junction end diverges from the germline sequence, so it may reflect a read error.

The sample taken for sequencing was blood. The receptor comes from a woman aged 60-75 years in good health. This receptor chain uses TRBV6-5 and TRBJ2-7; the D call is possibly TRBD1 or TRBD2, each sharing 5 bases. The CDR3 region: CASRSGRSREFF. DNA sequence: TGTGCCAGCAGGTCGGGGCGGTCAAGGGAGTTCTTC.